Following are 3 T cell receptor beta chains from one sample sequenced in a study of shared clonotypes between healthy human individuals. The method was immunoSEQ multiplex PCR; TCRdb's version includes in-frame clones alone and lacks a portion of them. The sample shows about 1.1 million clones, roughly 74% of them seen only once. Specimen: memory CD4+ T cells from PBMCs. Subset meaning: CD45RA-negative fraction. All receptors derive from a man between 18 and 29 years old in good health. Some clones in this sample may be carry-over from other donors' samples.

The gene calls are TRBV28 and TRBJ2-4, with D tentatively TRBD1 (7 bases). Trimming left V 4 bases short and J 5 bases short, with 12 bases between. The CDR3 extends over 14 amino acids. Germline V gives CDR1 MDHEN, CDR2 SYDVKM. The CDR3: CASSSQGGENIQYF. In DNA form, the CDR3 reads TGTGCCAGCAGTTCTCAGGGGGGCGAAAACATTCAGTACTTC.

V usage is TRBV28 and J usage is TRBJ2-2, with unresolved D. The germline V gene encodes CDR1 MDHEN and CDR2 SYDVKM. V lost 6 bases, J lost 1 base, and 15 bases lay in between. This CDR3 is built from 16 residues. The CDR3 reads CASSSRRNMNTGELFF. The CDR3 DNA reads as TGTGCCAGCAGCAGCAGGAGAAACATGAACACCGGGGAGCTGTTTTTT.

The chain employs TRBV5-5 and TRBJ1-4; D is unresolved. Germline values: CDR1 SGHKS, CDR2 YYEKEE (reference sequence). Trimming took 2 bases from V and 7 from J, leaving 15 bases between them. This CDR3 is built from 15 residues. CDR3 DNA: TGTGCCAGCAGCTTATTGGTGGCAGGCGGTGAAAAACTGTTTTTT. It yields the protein CASSLLVAGGEKLFF.